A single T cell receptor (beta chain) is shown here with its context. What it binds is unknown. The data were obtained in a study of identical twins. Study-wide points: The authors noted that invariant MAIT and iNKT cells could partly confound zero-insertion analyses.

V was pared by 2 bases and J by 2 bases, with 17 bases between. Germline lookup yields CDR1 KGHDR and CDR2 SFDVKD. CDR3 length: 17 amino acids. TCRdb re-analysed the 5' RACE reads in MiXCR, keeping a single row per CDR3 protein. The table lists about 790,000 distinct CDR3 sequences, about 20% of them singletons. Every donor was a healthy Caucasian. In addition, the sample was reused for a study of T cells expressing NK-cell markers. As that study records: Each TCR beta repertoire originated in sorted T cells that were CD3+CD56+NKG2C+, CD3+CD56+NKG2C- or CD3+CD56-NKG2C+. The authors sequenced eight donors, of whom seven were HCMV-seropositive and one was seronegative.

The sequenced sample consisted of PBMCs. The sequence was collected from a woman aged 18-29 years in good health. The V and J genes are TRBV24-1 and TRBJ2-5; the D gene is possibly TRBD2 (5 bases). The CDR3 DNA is TGTGCCACCAGTGATTCAAGGTTTTCGGGATTGCAAGAGACCCAGTACTTC. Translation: CATSDSRFSGLQETQYF.